These 11 T cell receptor beta chains originate from one sample sequenced in a study of blood T cell repertoires in COVID-19. Some clones are missing from TCRdb's copy, which holds only in-frame ones; the method was immunoSEQ multiplex PCR. The table has under 300,000 clones, approximately 92% seen once; the top ten hold 4% to 5%. What was sequenced was peripheral blood. The receptors shown here come from a woman aged 40 to 55 who had recovered from COVID-19.

The chain employs TRBV28 and TRBJ1-3; no reliable D call. Germline CDR1 MDHEN, CDR2 SYDVKM. Trimming left V 6 bases short and J 2 bases short, with 17 bases between. The CDR3 covers 16 residues. DNA of the CDR3: TGTGCCAGCAGGACGCGGAATCTGGTAACTGGAAACACCATATATTTT. Its translation: CASRTRNLVTGNTIYF.

This rearrangement joins TRBV2 to TRBJ2-6; 7 bases match TRBD1. The CDR3 has 16 residues. In germline, CDR1 is SNHLY, CDR2 FYNNEI. The V gene end was trimmed by 7 bases and the J gene end by 0 bases; junction bases not matched to a gene: 6. The CDR3 spells CASTGQVTSGANVLTF. The CDR3 DNA is TGTGCCAGCACCGGACAGGTAACCTCTGGGGCCAACGTCCTGACTTTC.

The genes are TRBV27 and TRBJ2-6; TRBD1 agrees at 8 bases. This CDR3 has 16 amino acids. After removal of 3 bases from V and 2 bases from J, the junction contained 3 bases not matched to a gene. Per germline, CDR1 MNHEY and CDR2 SMNVEV (reference sequence). For the CDR3, the DNA is TGTGCCAGCAGTTTGACAGGGGTGGCTGGGGCCAACGTCCTGACTTTC. It is translated as CASSLTGVAGANVLTF. Variable domain in full (rest from reference TRBV27 and TRBJ2-6): EAQVTQNPRYLITVTGKKLTVTCSQNMNHEYMSWYRQDPGLGLRQIYYSMNVEVTDKGDVPEGYKVSRKEKRNFPLILESPSPNQTSLYFCASSLTGVAGANVLTFGAGSRLTVL.

The DNA for the CDR3 is TGTGCCAGCAGTCAACGCCCGACAGGGGACCAGCCCCAGCATTTT. Amino acid sequence: CASSQRPTGDQPQHF. The chain employs TRBV6-2 or TRBV6-3 and TRBJ1-5, with 8 bases identical to TRBD1. The germline CDR1 and CDR2 sequences are MNHEY and SVGEGT. The CDR3 covers 15 residues. Unmatched junction bases numbered 10, after V lost 5 bases and J lost 7 bases.

The chain uses TRBV6-5 and TRBJ2-1; D perhaps matches TRBD2 (5 bases). This CDR3 has 15 amino acids. The V end was cut by 7 bases, the J end by 9 bases, with 22 bases between. From germline, CDR1 is MNHEY and CDR2 SVGAGI. CDR3 region: CASTNNLGEPREQFF. In nucleotides, the CDR3 is TGTGCCAGCACAAACAACTTGGGAGAACCCCGTGAGCAGTTCTTC.

This clone was detected only once. The chain combines TRBV28 with TRBJ1-6; tentatively, D is TRBD1 (5 bases). The CDR3 consists of 15 residues. Germline lookup yields CDR1 MDHEN and CDR2 SYDVKM. V gave up 6 bases and J gave up 0 bases, with 9 bases separating them. The DNA for the CDR3 is TGTGCCAGCAGGGGGCGAAGCTCCTATAATTCACCCCTCCACTTT. It is translated as CASRGRSSYNSPLHF.

The gene calls are TRBV29-1 and TRBJ1-5; D ambiguous. Trimming shortened V by 4 bases and J by 9 bases, and 16 bases separated the two germline ends. In germline, CDR1 is SQVTM, CDR2 ANQGSEA. CDR3 length equals 13 residues. DNA of the CDR3: TGCAGCGTTGGGGAGGACCGTGGGAGGCCCCAGCATTTT. Its protein is CSVGEDRGRPQHF.

Only a few counts were recorded for this clone. V gene TRBV2 combines with J gene TRBJ2-2; the match to TRBD1 covers 9 bases. The CDR3 loop spans 15 amino acids. The V gene end was trimmed by 6 bases and the J gene end by 1 base; junction bases not matched to a gene: 3. CDR1 SNHLY and CDR2 FYNNEI come from the germline V gene. Here the CDR3 DNA reads TGTGCCAGCAGGCTGGGACAGGGGAACACCGGGGAGCTGTTTTTT. Translation gives CASRLGQGNTGELFF.

This clone was seen a single time. The chain links TRBV28 to TRBJ2-5, with 13 bases that match TRBD2. Germline values: CDR1 MDHEN, CDR2 SYDVKM. The length of the CDR3 is 20 residues. The ends lost 4 bases at V and 0 bases at J; junction bases unmatched: 14. The CDR3 nucleotides are TGTGCCAGCAGTTCGAAGTGGACTAGCGGGGGAGATAAGTACCAAGAGACCCAGTACTTC. This translates into CASSSKWTSGGDKYQETQYF.

The V gene is TRBV23-1, the J gene TRBJ1-2; 9 bases fit TRBD1. TRBV23-1 is sorted into the ORF group, with uncertain function. With 7 bases clipped from V and 4 bases from J, the junction kept 10 bases outside the gene matches. The CDR3 spans 15 residues. This CDR3 is CASTRRTGVGYGYTF. The CDR3, as DNA: TGCGCCAGCACCCGTAGGACAGGGGTCGGCTATGGCTACACCTTC.

In nucleotides, the CDR3 is TGTGCCAGCAGCTTATCACAGGGCCAAGGTGGCTACACCTTC. Amino acid sequence: CASSLSQGQGGYTF. This rearrangement joins TRBV7-3 to TRBJ1-2; the D gene is possibly TRBD1 (6 bases). This CDR3 has 14 amino acids. Trimming stripped 2 bases from V and 7 bases from J, with 14 bases between. Germline V gives CDR1 SGHTA, CDR2 FQGTGA.